Listed here is a single T cell receptor (beta chain). The sample originates from a study of T-cell reconstitution after alpha-beta-depleted transplantation in children. Unique molecular identifiers were incorporated during preparation of the TCRbeta library. A single record per CDR3 protein comes from TCRdb applying MiXCR to the PCR reads. The sample contains 500,000 or so distinct CDR3 sequences, around a third of which appear only once. Source: PBMCs from the stem cell graft donor, taken from the stem cell graft. The sequence was collected from a human donor who donated a stem cell graft to a child with aplastic anemia.

CDR3 nucleotides: TGTGCCACCAGGGGGGAACGCAGCACAGATACGCAGTATTTT. Its translation is CATRGERSTDTQYF. The chain carries TRBV24-1 and TRBJ2-3, with D perhaps given as TRBD1 or TRBD2 (5 bases each). The V gene lost 7 bases and the J gene lost 0 bases, with 10 bases spanning the gap. CDR3 length: 14 residues. The V gene's germline CDR1 is KGHDR and CDR2 SFDVKD.